The subject of this entry is one T cell receptor beta chain. Its specificity is unknown. These data come from a study of T cell responses to AZD1222 COVID-19 vaccine. Study findings and constraints: Of spike-specific TCRs, nearly half reportedly target regions left unmutated in variants. Baseline testing showed seropositivity in only five or six AZD1222 recipients.

The CDR3 has 16 residues. Trimming removed 2 bases from V and 5 bases from J, with 16 bases in between. Germline V CDR1 and CDR2: MNHEY, SVGEGT. This table comes from immunoSEQ multiplex PCR, and its TCRdb copy is limited to in-frame clones, with some not included. Among 130,000 or so clones listed, approximately 85% were seen once. The source was peripheral blood, collected on day 0 of AZD1222 vaccination. The gene calls are TRBV6-2 or TRBV6-3 and TRBJ1-5; a possible D gene is TRBD1 (6 bases). The source of this sequence is an adult in good health. CDR3 in amino acids: CASSYGGAGRHQPQHF. The CDR3 nucleotides read TGTGCCAGCAGTTACGGGGGGGCAGGTAGGCATCAGCCCCAGCATTTT.